This T cell receptor (beta chain) was identified in a study of response to subunit inactivated influenza vaccine. This CDR3 has 14 residues. J lost 10 bases, V lost 5 bases, and 9 bases had no gene match. TCRdb used MiXCR to reprocess the RT-PCR reads, holding one entry per CDR3 protein. Of roughly 700,000 distinct CDR3 sequences listed, around a sixth are singletons. Study-level points and caveats: Only a handful of new T cells, the authors suggested, are recruited with each seasonal influenza vaccination.

This clonotype was counted between two and nine times. The antigen remains unidentified. The TCR sequence derives from a man aged 50-60 years who received an inactivated influenza vaccine. This sequence joins TRBV12-3 or TRBV12-4 and TRBJ2-3; 10 nucleotides align to TRBD2. The sequencing here drew on PBMCs from blood, taken 11 to 12 days after vaccination. The CDR3 here is CASSTGTSARPQYF. The CDR3 nucleotides read TGTGCCAGCAGTACCGGGACTAGCGCCAGGCCGCAGTATTTT.